This TCR beta chain was found in a study of Graves' ophthalmopathy and Graves' hyperthyroidism. Regarding the study as a whole: The blood repertoire also included most expanded thyroid clonotypes above 0.001 frequency.

This CDR3 is 14 amino acids long. Trimming took off 5 bases at V and 4 bases at J, with 15 bases between the two ends. Germline V CDR1 and CDR2: DFQATT, SNEGSKA (reference sequence). TCR beta CDR3 regions were amplified from RNA transcripts. HTBI-primed RT-PCR formed the first round, and a multiplex PCR formed the second. One entry per CDR3 protein results from TCRdb running MiXCR on the multiplex PCR reads. The table records roughly 400,000 distinct CDR3 sequences, 17% of them present only once. A few counts support this clonotype. The antigen remains undetermined. The stable label applied to hyperthyroidism with no ophthalmopathy within 18 months of follow-up. If patients had other autoimmune diseases, uncontrolled infections, pregnancy or lactation, they were excluded. PBMCs originated in 7.5 to 10 ml of fresh peripheral blood.

The chain combines TRBV20-1 with TRBJ1-5; TRBD1 might be the D (5 bases). The sequence was obtained from an adult woman with stable Graves' hyperthyroidism. The specimen was peripheral blood. The CDR3 DNA is TGCAGTGCTTCTTTGGGGCCGGGGAATCAGCCCCAGCATTTT. Translated: CSASLGPGNQPQHF.